This TCR beta chain originates from a study of T cells in Graves' hyperthyroidism and ophthalmopathy. Notes on the study in general: Most expanded thyroid clonotypes above 0.001 recurred in blood.

Many counts were recorded for this clonotype. Antigen unknown. Trimming shortened V by 5 bases and J by 1 base, and 2 bases separated the two germline ends. This CDR3 is 11 amino acids long. Germline lookup yields CDR1 SEHNR and CDR2 FQNEAQ (reference sequence). RNA transcripts gave rise to amplified TCR beta CDR3 regions. HTBI primers drove first-round RT-PCR of the TCR CDR3. TCRdb ran MiXCR on the multiplex PCR reads and lists one entry per CDR3 protein. The top ten hold over 30% of the sample, which has over 45,000 distinct CDR3 sequences, about 52% seen once. Pregnant or lactating patients were excluded, as were those with uncontrolled infection or other autoimmune disease.

This sequence originates from a woman between 45 and 60 years old with Graves' hyperthyroidism. This chain connects TRBV7-9 to TRBJ1-2; D is unresolved. The sample comprised peripheral blood or thyroid tissue (not recorded which). The CDR3 spells CASSVNYGYTF. CDR3 DNA: TGTGCCAGCAGCGTTAACTATGGCTACACCTTC.